The 20 T cell receptor beta chains listed next were all sequenced from one sample in a study of chemoradiotherapy in HPV16-positive cancers. TCRdb's table, derived via immunoSEQ multiplex PCR, lists solely in-frame clones and lacks some. This sample has roughly 32,000 clones, with about 89% found just once. This specimen was blood, taken from a patient who underwent chemoradiotherapy. These receptors were taken from a human donor with HPV-associated anogenital cancer.

This clone appeared a single time. J is TRBJ2-2 and V is TRBV7-2, with 10 bases matching TRBD2. Trimming removed 4 bases from V and 2 bases from J; junction bases left unmatched: 4. The length of the CDR3 is 16 residues. Germline CDR1 reads SGHTA; CDR2 reads FQGNSA. The CDR3 coding sequence is TGTGCCAGCAGCTCTCGACTAGCGGGTAACACCGGGGAGCTGTTTTTT. This sequence encodes CASSSRLAGNTGELFF. Combining the CDR3 with reference TRBV7-2 and TRBJ2-2 gives the whole variable domain GAGVSQSPSNKVTEKGKDVELRCDPISGHTALYWYRQSLGQGLEFLIYFQGNSAPDKSGLPSDRFSAERTGGSVSTLTIQRTQQEDSAVYLCASSSRLAGNTGELFFGEGSRLTVL.

The chain carries TRBV5-1 and TRBJ1-2; D unresolved. CDR3 length: 15 residues. Germline V lookup: CDR1 SGHRS, CDR2 YFSETQ. Trimming cost V 0 bases and J 4 bases, with 13 bases left between them. The CDR3 is CASSLGGSSGYGYTF. The CDR3 coding sequence is TGCGCCAGCAGCTTGGGCGGCAGTTCTGGCTATGGCTACACCTTC.

The chain recombines TRBV6-1 with TRBJ1-4, with D unresolved. The CDR3 sequence is 15 residues long. Germline assignment: CDR1 MNHNS and CDR2 SASEGT. V was cut by 1 base and J by 8 bases, with 14 bases left in between. The CDR3 DNA reads TGTGCCAGCAGTGAAGTGATGGACCCGGGGGAAAAACTGTTTTTT. Encoded protein: CASSEVMDPGEKLFF.

This clone was detected only a few times. The CDR3 protein is CASRTDRVEKLFF. CDR3 DNA: TGTGCCAGCAGAACCGACAGGGTCGAAAAACTGTTTTTT. This chain uses TRBV6-1 with TRBJ1-4, with TRBD1 matching 7 bases. The CDR3 is 13 amino acids. The germline V gene encodes CDR1 MNHNS and CDR2 SASEGT. With V trimmed by 6 bases and J by 8 bases, 6 bases remained unmatched.

The V and J genes are TRBV9 and TRBJ2-2, with a tentative D call TRBD1 (6 bases). CDR1 and CDR2 from the germline V gene are SGDLS and YYNGEE. The CDR3 is 15 amino acids. V was pared by 0 bases and J by 4 bases, with 10 bases between. In nucleotides, the CDR3 is TGTGCCAGCAGCGTAGAACAGGGTAGCACCGGGGAGCTGTTTTTT. Its protein product is CASSVEQGSTGELFF.

This chain joins TRBV6-6 and TRBJ2-3; D not resolved. V was shortened by 0 bases and J by 2 bases, with 9 bases between the two germline ends. The CDR3 extends over 15 amino acids. Germline CDR1 and CDR2: MNHNY and SVGAGI (reference sequence). In DNA form, the CDR3 reads TGTGCCAGCAGTTACTCGGGCAGAAACACAGATACGCAGTATTTT. It encodes CASSYSGRNTDTQYF.

The genes are TRBV6-6 and TRBJ2-5, with TRBD2 as a possible D gene (5 bases). Germline CDR1 reads MNHNY; CDR2 reads SVGAGI (reference sequence). The CDR3 totals 14 residues. The V end was cut by 2 bases, the J end by 0 bases, with 7 bases between. The CDR3: CASSYQRNQETQYF. Written as DNA, the CDR3 is TGTGCCAGCAGTTACCAGCGGAACCAAGAGACCCAGTACTTC.

The chain has TRBV19 and TRBJ2-3, with D perhaps being TRBD1 or TRBD2 (5 bases each). The CDR3 extends over 14 amino acids. The ends were cut back, 5 bases at V and 3 bases at J, with 12 bases in the middle. Germline loops: CDR1 LNHDA, CDR2 SQIVND (reference sequence). Here the CDR3 reads CASSVGWGTDTQYF. The CDR3 coding sequence is TGTGCCAGTAGTGTGGGTTGGGGGACAGATACGCAGTATTTT.

V and J are TRBV19 and TRBJ2-1; perhaps TRBD2 as D (6 bases). Germline CDR1 is LNHDA and CDR2 is SQIVND (reference sequence). The CDR3 consists of 12 residues. V was clipped by 6 bases and J by 3 bases, with 6 bases between them. CDR3 sequence (DNA): TGTGCCAGTAGGGACTACTACAATGAGCAGTTCTTC. It codes for CASRDYYNEQFF.

The chain carries TRBV10-2 and TRBJ2-1; 8 bases are a match to TRBD2. V lost 11 bases and J lost 4; bases outside the gene matches: 4. This CDR3 has 12 amino acids. CDR1 and CDR2 (germline): WSHSY, SAAADI. CDR3 DNA: TGCGCCGGAGGCGGGGGGTACAATGAGCAGTTCTTC. Amino acids: CAGGGGYNEQFF.

CDR3 nucleotide sequence: TGTGCCAGCTCCCCAGGCTCCGAAGAGACCCAGTACTTC. Amino acid sequence: CASSPGSEETQYF. The gene calls are TRBV18 and TRBJ2-5, with D unresolved. From germline, CDR1 is KGHSH and CDR2 LQKENI. V was clipped by 6 bases and J by 3 bases, with 11 bases between them. This CDR3 has 13 residues.

The chain uses TRBV5-4 and TRBJ1-4; the match to TRBD1 covers 8 bases. Germline V gene data show CDR1 as SGHNT and CDR2 as YYREEE (reference sequence). Germline trimming cut 4 bases from V and 7 bases from J; bases unmatched to any gene: 9. This CDR3 contains 15 residues. The CDR3 is CASSLAGTGAEKLFF. CDR3 coding DNA: TGTGCCAGCAGCCTGGCCGGGACAGGAGCTGAAAAACTGTTTTTT.

J is TRBJ2-3 and V is TRBV11-2; 7 bases agree with TRBD2. V lost 3 bases and J lost 6; bases outside the gene matches: 12. The CDR3 loop spans 16 amino acids. The germline V gene has CDR1 SGHAT and CDR2 FQNNGV. The CDR3 sequence: CASSFPRLAGSDTQYF. The CDR3 DNA follows: TGTGCCAGCAGCTTCCCCCGACTAGCAGGTAGTGATACGCAGTATTTT.

This chain connects TRBV5-6 to TRBJ1-4, with D possibly matching TRBD1 (5 bases). The germline gives CDR1 SGHDT, CDR2 YYEEEE. The CDR3 totals 15 residues. The V and J ends lost 5 bases and 5 bases respectively, with 16 bases between them. Here the CDR3 DNA reads TGTGCCAGCAGGGGTACTCCAGGGTTAAATGAAAAACTGTTTTTT. Translating gives CASRGTPGLNEKLFF.

The V gene is TRBV10-3, the J gene TRBJ1-1; TRBD1 matches 10 bases. J gave up 2 bases and V 6 bases, and 3 bases lay outside the gene matches. The CDR3 runs 14 residues. Per germline, CDR1 ENHRY and CDR2 SYGVKD. The CDR3 is CAISLTGGNTEAFF. The CDR3 DNA is TGTGCCATCAGCTTGACAGGGGGCAACACTGAAGCTTTCTTT.

CDR3 protein: CASNGGGAPGELFF. The CDR3, as DNA: TGTGCCAGTAATGGCGGGGGGGCCCCCGGGGAGCTGTTTTTT. The V and J genes are TRBV19 and TRBJ2-2; 9 bases map to TRBD2. Germline assignment: CDR1 LNHDA and CDR2 SQIVND (reference sequence). The CDR3 has 14 residues. V was pared by 7 bases and J by 6 bases, with 6 bases of the junction left unmatched.

The chain employs TRBV7-2 and TRBJ2-5; 12 nucleotides agree with TRBD2. CDR1 is SGHTA, CDR2 FQGNSA, per germline. CDR3 length equals 16 residues. J gave up 2 bases and V 2 bases, and 3 bases lay outside the gene matches. The CDR3, as DNA: TGTGCCAGCAGCTTAACTAGCGGGGGGCCTCAAGAGACCCAGTACTTC. This gives the protein CASSLTSGGPQETQYF.

This sequence joins TRBV19 and TRBJ2-1, with 13 nucleotides matching TRBD2. The length of the CDR3 is 15 residues. The germline V gene encodes CDR1 LNHDA and CDR2 SQIVND (reference sequence). Losses at the gene ends were 7 bases for V and 5 bases for J; bases not matched to a gene: 5. CDR3: CASTQGLAGNNEQFF. CDR3 nucleotide sequence: TGTGCCAGTACCCAGGGACTAGCGGGGAACAATGAGCAGTTCTTC.

V usage is TRBV14 and J usage is TRBJ1-2, with D possibly TRBD1 on 5 matching bases. This CDR3 comprises 16 residues. The germline gives CDR1 SGHDN, CDR2 FVKESK. Between the trimmed V and J ends, which lost 0 bases and 3 bases, there was a span of 14 bases. CDR3 DNA sequence: TGTGCCAGCAGCCAAGAGAAAGGCTTGACAGACTATGGCTACACCTTC. Protein sequence: CASSQEKGLTDYGYTF.

The J gene is TRBJ2-2, the V gene TRBV10-3; the match to TRBD1 covers 11 bases. The germline CDR1 and CDR2 sequences are ENHRY and SYGVKD. This CDR3 has 14 amino acids. The J segment lost 6 bases and the V segment lost 5 bases, leaving 2 bases of the junction unmatched. The CDR3 region is CAISKDRGPGELFF. CDR3 DNA sequence: TGTGCCATCAGTAAGGACAGGGGGCCCGGGGAGCTGTTTTTT.